This passage covers 19 T cell receptor beta chains from one sample sequenced in a study of shared clonotypes between healthy human individuals. Method: immunoSEQ multiplex PCR; TCRdb's copy keeps in-frame clones and lacks some. This table has 1 million to 1.2 million clones, about 72% appearing once. Input material: memory CD4+ T cells from PBMCs. Subset given: CD45RA-negative fraction. These receptors originate from a man between 18 and 35 years old in good health. Some clones in this sample may be carry-over from other donors' samples.

This clone was counted a few times. The rearrangement links TRBV6-1 to TRBJ2-2; D perhaps matches TRBD2 (6 bases). The CDR3 loop spans 14 amino acids. From germline, CDR1 is MNHNS and CDR2 SASEGT. V gave up 2 bases and J gave up 5 bases, with 9 bases separating them. The CDR3 loop is CASSEFRGTGELFF. DNA for the CDR3: TGTGCCAGCAGTGAATTCCGGGGGACCGGGGAGCTGTTTTTT.

The V and J genes are TRBV18 and TRBJ2-2, with 8 bases lining up with TRBD2. Unmatched junction bases numbered 1, after V lost 4 bases and J lost 0 bases. In germline, CDR1 is KGHSH, CDR2 LQKENI. The CDR3 contains 15 residues. This CDR3 is CASSLGLANTGELFF. CDR3 DNA: TGTGCCAGCTCACTGGGACTAGCGAACACCGGGGAGCTGTTTTTT.

The chain carries TRBV5-1 and TRBJ2-5, with 7 bases aligning to TRBD1. The CDR3 spans 15 residues. J gave up 0 bases and V 4 bases, and 6 bases lay outside the gene matches. Germline V gene sequence: CDR1 SGHRS, CDR2 YFSETQ. CDR3 sequence reads: CASSTLGTDQETQYF. The CDR3 bases are TGCGCCAGCAGCACCTTGGGGACAGACCAAGAGACCCAGTACTTC.

CDR3 protein: CASSRLGSRPQETQYF. In DNA, the CDR3 is TGTGCCAGCAGCCGTTTGGGGTCAAGACCACAAGAGACCCAGTACTTC. The chain links TRBV11-2 to TRBJ2-5; no clear D gene. Germline values: CDR1 SGHAT, CDR2 FQNNGV. V was trimmed by 5 bases and J by 2 bases, leaving 18 bases between them. The CDR3 totals 16 residues.

The chain links TRBV19 to TRBJ2-7; D is possibly TRBD2 (5 bases). With 2 bases removed from V and 13 bases from J, the gap between germline ends came to 12 bases. The length of the CDR3 is 11 residues. Germline V lookup: CDR1 LNHDA, CDR2 SQIVND (reference sequence). The CDR3 nucleotides are TGTGCCAGTAGTATAAGGTCGGGGTTTTACTTC. It specifies CASSIRSGFYF.

The count of this clone is one. The same CDR3 also results from other DNA sequences found in this sample. The gene calls are TRBV28 and TRBJ1-2; perhaps TRBD1 as D (5 bases). The germline V gene encodes CDR1 MDHEN and CDR2 SYDVKM. V lost 2 bases and J lost 0, with 10 bases in between. This CDR3 is 15 amino acids long. As DNA, the CDR3 is TGTGCCAGCAGTTTAGGGGGGGGAGCTAACTATGGCTACACCTTC. Its translation: CASSLGGGANYGYTF.

This chain links TRBV5-4 with TRBJ1-3; unclear D gene. Germline V gives CDR1 SGHNT, CDR2 YYREEE (reference sequence). The CDR3 has 13 amino acids. The ends were cut back, 0 bases at V and 2 bases at J, with 3 bases in the middle. The CDR3 DNA reads as TGTGCCAGCAGCTTGGACACTGGAAACACCATATATTTT. This encodes CASSLDTGNTIYF. Combining the CDR3 with reference TRBV5-4 and TRBJ1-3 gives the whole variable domain ETGVTQSPTHLIKTRGQQVTLRCSSQSGHNTVSWYQQALGQGPQFIFQYYREEENGRGNFPPRFSGLQFPNYSSELNVNALELDDSALYLCASSLDTGNTIYFGEGSWLTVV.

The rearrangement links TRBV6-1 to TRBJ1-4, with 7 positions matching TRBD1. Per germline, CDR1 MNHNS and CDR2 SASEGT. J gave up 5 bases and V 4 bases, and 10 bases lay outside the gene matches. The CDR3 has 16 residues. CDR3 nucleotide sequence: TGTGCCAGCAGTGTCTTCCCGGGACAGAGAAATGAAAAACTGTTTTTT. This gives the protein CASSVFPGQRNEKLFF.

This clone was recorded many times. This rearrangement joins TRBV4-2 to TRBJ1-1; 8 bases line up with TRBD1. The CDR3 consists of 17 residues. The germline V gene encodes CDR1 LGHNA and CDR2 YNFKEQ. The junction had 10 bases not matched to a gene; V was cut back by 4 bases and J by 0 bases. CDR3 region: CASSPPTGATMNTEAFF. In DNA form, the CDR3 reads TGTGCCAGCAGCCCTCCGACAGGGGCTACGATGAACACTGAAGCTTTCTTT.

This clone has just one count. The chain couples TRBV23-1 to TRBJ2-7; D could derive from TRBD1 or TRBD2 (6 bases each). TRBV23-1 is an open reading frame, and its role is uncertain. Trimming shortened V by 4 bases and J by 0 bases, and 10 bases separated the two germline ends. The CDR3 runs 14 residues. This CDR3 reads CASSLGGNSYEQYF. The CDR3 DNA reads TGCGCCAGCAGTCTAGGGGGGAACTCCTACGAGCAGTACTTC.

V gene TRBV27 combines with J gene TRBJ2-7; unclear D gene. This CDR3 has 14 amino acids. Germline CDR1 and CDR2: MNHEY and SMNVEV (reference sequence). The V and J ends lost 8 bases and 2 bases respectively, with 16 bases between them. CDR3 nucleotide sequence: TGTGCCAGCCAAACCACAACGCGTCCCTACGAGCAGTACTTC. This codes for CASQTTTRPYEQYF.

This chain uses TRBV2 with TRBJ2-5, with D tentatively TRBD1 (6 bases). V lost 2 bases, J lost 6 bases, and 16 bases lay in between. The CDR3 is made up of 15 amino acids. Germline values: CDR1 SNHLY, CDR2 FYNNEI. The CDR3 DNA reads TGTGCCAGCAGTGAAACCTTACAGGGTTTGAAGACCCAGTACTTC. This codes for CASSETLQGLKTQYF.

This clone has only one observation. This chain joins TRBV27 and TRBJ2-2; D is unclear. The germline V and J ends were trimmed by 6 bases and 1 base, with 12 bases remaining between them. This CDR3 spans 15 amino acids. From germline, CDR1 is MNHEY and CDR2 SMNVEV (reference sequence). The CDR3 sequence is CASRRLGLNTGELFF. The DNA for the CDR3 is TGTGCCAGCAGGCGTCTCGGCTTGAACACCGGGGAGCTGTTTTTT.

The chain carries TRBV5-5 and TRBJ1-5, with no clear D. Germline CDR1 reads SGHKS; CDR2 reads YYEKEE (reference sequence). The V end was cut by 0 bases, the J end by 5 bases, with 6 bases between. The CDR3 is made up of 13 amino acids. Written as DNA, the CDR3 is TGTGCCAGCAGCTTGGAACGGGATCAGCCCCAGCATTTT. Its translation is CASSLERDQPQHF.

The chain recombines TRBV18 with TRBJ2-3; D possibly corresponds to TRBD2 (5 bases). V gave up 4 bases and J gave up 6 bases, with 20 bases separating them. There are 16 residues in the CDR3. The germline gives CDR1 KGHSH, CDR2 LQKENI. CDR3 sequence (DNA): TGTGCCAGCTCACTTTCGGGGTCTTCTTTAGGTGATACGCAGTATTTT. It specifies CASSLSGSSLGDTQYF.

This chain uses TRBV5-1 with TRBJ1-2; 8 bases align to TRBD1. CDR1 and CDR2 (germline): SGHRS, YFSETQ. V was pared by 4 bases and J by 5 bases, with 7 bases of the junction left unmatched. The length of the CDR3 is 14 residues. In DNA, the CDR3 is TGCGCCAGCAGCATTGCCGGGACAGGTTATGGCTACACCTTC. It encodes CASSIAGTGYGYTF.

The V call is TRBV2, the J call TRBJ1-4, with 7 nucleotides matching TRBD1. From germline, CDR1 is SNHLY and CDR2 FYNNEI. V was pared by 5 bases and J by 8 bases, with 23 bases of the junction left unmatched. The length of the CDR3 is 19 residues. CDR3 residues: CASSRPGTAYDGPKEKLFF. For the CDR3, the DNA is TGTGCCAGCAGTCGGCCCGGGACAGCCTACGACGGTCCGAAAGAAAAACTGTTTTTT.

The chain uses TRBV19 and TRBJ2-7, with D perhaps TRBD2 (6 bases). Trimming pared 1 base from V and 3 bases from J, leaving 13 bases between. There are 15 residues in the CDR3. CDR1 LNHDA and CDR2 SQIVND come from the germline V gene (reference sequence). CDR3 amino acids: CASSIAGASYYEQYF. CDR3 nucleotide sequence: TGTGCCAGTAGTATAGCGGGAGCGTCGTACTACGAGCAGTACTTC.

This chain joins TRBV7-9 and TRBJ1-2, with D possibly matching TRBD1 (5 bases). Deletions cut 0 bases from V and 1 base from J, with 12 bases between. CDR1 is SEHNR and CDR2 is FQNEAQ in the germline V gene (reference sequence). The CDR3 has 16 residues. The CDR3 nucleotides are TGTGCCAGCAGCTTAGCTGGGGGGACTATTAACTATGGCTACACCTTC. It codes for CASSLAGGTINYGYTF.